This TCR beta chain was recorded in a study of cytomegalovirus exposure and HLA in healthy donors. Findings of the study overall: In a later analysis, a missense DCLRE1C variant was linked to TCR beta V- and J-gene trimming. Later analysis suggested links between common viral pathogens and several top significant clusters.

Both 60 Vbeta primers and 13 Jbeta primers went into the PCR. TCRdb's copy holds only in-frame clones and misses some; the assay was immunoSEQ multiplex PCR. The sample holds roughly 180,000 clones, 70% to 80% seen once. With 4 bases clipped from V and 2 bases from J, the junction kept 8 bases outside the gene matches. Germline V gives CDR1 MGHDK, CDR2 SYGVNS. The CDR3 spans 15 residues. Regarding this clone: The antigen is unknown.

The sequence was obtained from a girl between 5 and 17 years old in good health and CMV-seropositive. The specimen was PBMCs. This chain links TRBV25-1 with TRBJ2-7, with TRBD1 matching 7 bases. The CDR3 sequence: CASSASRGRTYEQYF. The CDR3 region has the DNA TGTGCCAGCAGTGCCTCTAGGGGGCGAACCTACGAGCAGTACTTC.